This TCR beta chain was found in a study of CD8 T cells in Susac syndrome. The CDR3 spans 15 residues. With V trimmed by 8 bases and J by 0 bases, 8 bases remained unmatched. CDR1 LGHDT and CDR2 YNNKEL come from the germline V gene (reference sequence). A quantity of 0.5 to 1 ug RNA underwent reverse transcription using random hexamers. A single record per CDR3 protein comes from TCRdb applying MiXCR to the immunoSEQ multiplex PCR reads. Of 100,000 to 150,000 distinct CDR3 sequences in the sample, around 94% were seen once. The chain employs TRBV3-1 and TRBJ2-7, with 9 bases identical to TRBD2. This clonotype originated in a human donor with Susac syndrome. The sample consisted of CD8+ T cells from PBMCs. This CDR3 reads CASAWTSAFSYEQYF. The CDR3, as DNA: TGTGCCAGCGCTTGGACTAGCGCGTTCTCCTACGAGCAGTACTTC.